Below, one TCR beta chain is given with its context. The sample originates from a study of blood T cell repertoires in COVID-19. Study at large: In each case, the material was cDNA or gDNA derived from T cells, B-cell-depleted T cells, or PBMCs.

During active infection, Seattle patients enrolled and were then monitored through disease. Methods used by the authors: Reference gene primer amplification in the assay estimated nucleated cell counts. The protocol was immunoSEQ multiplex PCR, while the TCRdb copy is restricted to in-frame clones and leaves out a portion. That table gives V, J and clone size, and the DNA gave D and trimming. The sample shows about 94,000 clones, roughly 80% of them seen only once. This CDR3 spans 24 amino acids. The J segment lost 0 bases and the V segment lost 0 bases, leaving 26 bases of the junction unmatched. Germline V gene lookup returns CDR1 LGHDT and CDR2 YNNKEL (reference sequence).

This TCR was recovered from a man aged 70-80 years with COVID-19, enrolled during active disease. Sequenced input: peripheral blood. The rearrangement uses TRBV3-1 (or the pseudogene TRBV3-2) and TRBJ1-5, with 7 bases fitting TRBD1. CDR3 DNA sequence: TGTGCCAGCAGCCAAGAGTTGGGCTTTGACCGTAAGACAGGGTTTTGGGATAGCAATCAGCCCCAGCATTTT. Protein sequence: CASSQELGFDRKTGFWDSNQPQHF.